This passage covers 19 T cell receptor beta chains from one sample sequenced in a study of T-cell reconstitution after alpha-beta-depleted transplantation in children. As it was prepared, the TCRbeta library received unique molecular identifiers. TCRdb recomputed calls from the PCR reads with MiXCR, one row per CDR3 protein. There are some 260,000 distinct CDR3 sequences in the sample; more than 20% occur only once, and 4% to 6% lies in the top ten. The sequencing used PBMCs, mostly from graft donor cells, collected 360 days after TCRalphabeta/CD19-depleted stem cell transplant. Every receptor here comes from a female patient aged 2-10 years who had a stem cell transplant for congenital amegakaryocytic thrombocytopenia, so the T cells may come from the graft donor.

J is TRBJ1-1 and V is TRBV20-1; D unclear. V gave up 4 bases and J gave up 5 bases, with 17 bases separating them. This CDR3 has 14 amino acids. Germline lookup yields CDR1 DFQATT and CDR2 SNEGSKA (reference sequence). The CDR3 nucleotides read TGCAGTGCTAACCCTTCGTCTCGGGTTACTGAAGCTTTCTTT. Translated: CSANPSSRVTEAFF.

This clonotype was seen a few times. V gene TRBV12-3 or TRBV12-4 combines with J gene TRBJ2-1, with D maybe TRBD1 (6 bases). Trimming removed 8 bases from V and 5 bases from J, with 19 bases in between. This CDR3 is 15 amino acids long. CDR3 residues: CASGQTIPGHNEQFF. DNA of the CDR3: TGTGCCAGCGGACAGACCATCCCCGGCCACAATGAGCAGTTCTTC.

This clonotype turned up a few times. This chain uses TRBV6-5 with TRBJ2-5; 8 bases agree with TRBD1. Germline CDR1 is MNHEY and CDR2 is SVGAGI. The junction had 9 bases not matched to a gene; V was cut back by 1 base and J by 5 bases. This CDR3 contains 16 residues. The DNA of the CDR3 is TGTGCCAGCAGTTACTTCCGACAGGGGTTAAGCGAGACCCAGTACTTC. It codes for CASSYFRQGLSETQYF.

This clonotype was observed a few times. The rearrangement links TRBV12-3 or TRBV12-4 to TRBJ2-1; no definite D call. Between the trimmed V and J ends, which lost 4 bases and 10 bases, there was a span of 14 bases. The CDR3 consists of 13 residues. The CDR3 region is CASSSWTRSEQFF. CDR3 bases: TGTGCCAGCAGTTCCTGGACCAGAAGCGAGCAGTTCTTC.

This clonotype was counted at least ten times. This rearrangement joins TRBV4-1 to TRBJ2-7; weak D call: TRBD1 (6 bases). The germline gives CDR1 MGHRA, CDR2 YSYEKL. Trimming took 6 bases from V and 3 from J, leaving 18 bases between them. The CDR3 consists of 15 residues. DNA for the CDR3: TGCGCCAGCAGTCAGATACCGACAGGCGACTACGAGCAGTACTTC. As protein: CASSQIPTGDYEQYF.

This clonotype was detected only a few times. V is TRBV29-1 and J is TRBJ1-2; possibly TRBD1 for D (5 bases). CDR1 and CDR2 from the germline V gene are SQVTM and ANQGSEA. Trimming removed 7 bases at V and 5 bases at J, with 17 bases between. CDR3 length: 13 residues. The CDR3 sequence is CSASRDGEYGYTF. In DNA form, the CDR3 reads TGCAGCGCTTCCCGGGACGGAGAATATGGCTACACCTTC.

This clonotype has just a few counts. This chain joins TRBV20-1 and TRBJ1-1, with unresolved D. The CDR3 spans 13 residues. Germline V gene sequence: CDR1 DFQATT, CDR2 SNEGSKA (reference sequence). The V end was cut by 3 bases, the J end by 4 bases, with 12 bases between. CDR3 amino acids: CSARWRLSTEAFF. The CDR3 region has the DNA TGCAGTGCTAGGTGGAGGCTGAGCACTGAAGCTTTCTTT.

This clonotype was detected many times. The chain combines TRBV5-1 with TRBJ2-3, with D perhaps matching TRBD2 (6 bases). Germline V lookup: CDR1 SGHRS, CDR2 YFSETQ. This CDR3 contains 15 residues. V lost 3 bases to trimming and J lost 6 bases, with 17 bases between them. CDR3 amino acids: CASSSNGYGGDTQYF. The CDR3 coding sequence is TGCGCCAGCAGCTCCAACGGCTACGGGGGTGATACGCAGTATTTT.

This clonotype was observed a few times. The chain recombines TRBV15 with TRBJ1-2; no clear D gene. The V and J ends lost 0 bases and 4 bases respectively, with 15 bases between them. The V gene's germline CDR1 is LNHNV and CDR2 YYDKDF (reference sequence). This CDR3 has 16 residues. The CDR3 reads CATSRDLAGSGYGYTF. In nucleotides, the CDR3 is TGTGCCACCAGCAGAGATCTGGCAGGATCAGGCTATGGCTACACCTTC. The variable domain in full, completed from reference TRBV15 and TRBJ1-2, reads DAMVIQNPRYQVTQFGKPVTLSCSQTLNHNVMYWYQQKSSQAPKLLFHYYDKDFNNEADTPDNFQSRRPNTSFCFLDIRSPGLGDTAMYLCATSRDLAGSGYGYTFGSGTRLTVV.

At least ten counts were recorded for this clonotype. V and J are TRBV24-1 and TRBJ2-1; D call uncertain. CDR1 KGHDR and CDR2 SFDVKD come from the germline V gene. The CDR3 runs 11 residues. Trimming left V 9 bases short and J 4 bases short, with 6 bases between. The CDR3 DNA follows: TGTGCCACCGGGGAATACAATGAGCAGTTCTTC. Its protein is CATGEYNEQFF.

The rearrangement joins TRBV20-1 to TRBJ1-3; TRBD1 is a possible D gene (5 bases). This CDR3 is built from 14 residues. The V gene lost 6 bases and the J gene lost 0 bases, with 12 bases spanning the gap. Per germline, CDR1 DFQATT and CDR2 SNEGSKA (reference sequence). CDR3 sequence reads: CSAPQGDSGNTIYF. In nucleotides, the CDR3 is TGCAGTGCGCCTCAGGGAGACTCTGGAAACACCATATATTTT.

This clonotype was observed a few times. The J gene is TRBJ2-2, the V gene TRBV10-1, with D perhaps matching TRBD1 or TRBD2 (6 bases each). The ends were cut back, 2 bases at V and 0 bases at J, with 10 bases in the middle. Germline assignment: CDR1 WNHNN and CDR2 SYGVQD (reference sequence). The CDR3 is 16 residues long. The CDR3 DNA sequence: TGCGCCAGCAGTGAGCGGGGGCCTGCGAACACCGGGGAGCTGTTTTTT. Translated: CASSERGPANTGELFF.

This rearrangement joins TRBV20-1 to TRBJ2-3; 7 bases map to TRBD2. V lost 0 bases to trimming and J lost 4 bases; unmatched junction nucleotides: 7. CDR1 is DFQATT, CDR2 SNEGSKA, per germline (reference sequence). The CDR3 runs 15 residues. CDR3 amino acids: CSARELASEADTQYF. CDR3 in DNA: TGCAGTGCTAGAGAACTAGCGAGTGAGGCAGATACGCAGTATTTT.

A few counts support this clonotype. The V call is TRBV4-3, the J call TRBJ1-6; D unresolved. The CDR3 covers 13 residues. Germline CDR1 and CDR2: LGHNA and YSLEER. V gave up 0 bases and J gave up 9 bases, with 6 bases separating them. CDR3 coding DNA: TGCGCCAGCAGCCAAGAAAGGAGTTCACCCCTCCACTTT. Its protein is CASSQERSSPLHF.

The chain has TRBV6-5 and TRBJ1-2, with D perhaps matching TRBD1 (5 bases). CDR1 is MNHEY, CDR2 SVGAGI, per germline. The ends were cut back, 6 bases at V and 4 bases at J, with 12 bases in the middle. This CDR3 is built from 13 residues. The CDR3 protein is CASSRGVGYGYTF. The DNA for the CDR3 is TGTGCCAGCAGCCGAGGGGTTGGCTATGGCTACACCTTC.

The genes are TRBV12-5 and TRBJ2-1, with 8 bases that match TRBD1. J was trimmed by 4 bases and V by 5 bases; bases with no gene match: 7. CDR3 length equals 15 residues. The germline V gene encodes CDR1 LGHNT and CDR2 FRNRAP. CDR3 loop: CASGPGQGEYNEQFF. CDR3 nucleotides: TGTGCTAGTGGTCCAGGACAGGGAGAATACAATGAGCAGTTCTTC. The variable domain in full, with the rest retrieved from reference TRBV12-5 and TRBJ2-1, is DARVTQTPRHKVTEMGQEVTMRCQPILGHNTVFWYRQTMMQGLELLAYFRNRAPLDDSGMPKDRFSAEMPDATLATLKIQPSEPRDSAVYFCASGPGQGEYNEQFFGPGTRLTVL.

This clonotype was found a few times. This chain joins TRBV6-1 and TRBJ2-3; tentatively, D is TRBD1 (6 bases). This CDR3 contains 15 residues. V lost 5 bases and J lost 0, with 12 bases in between. Germline loops: CDR1 MNHNS, CDR2 SASEGT. The CDR3 protein is CASSRRGPSTDTQYF. As DNA, the CDR3 is TGTGCCAGCAGTCGCAGGGGACCGAGCACAGATACGCAGTATTTT.

The chain recombines TRBV20-1 with TRBJ2-2, with D perhaps matching TRBD2 (6 bases). The CDR3 has 14 amino acids. V was shortened by 5 bases and J by 3 bases, with 13 bases between the two germline ends. Germline loops: CDR1 DFQATT, CDR2 SNEGSKA (reference sequence). The CDR3 protein is CSAPSGLYTGELFF. CDR3 DNA sequence: TGCAGTGCTCCTTCGGGACTTTACACCGGGGAGCTGTTTTTT.

This clonotype was observed a few times. The V and J genes are TRBV4-3 and TRBJ2-7, with D possibly matching TRBD2 (5 bases). CDR3 length: 14 amino acids. The ends were cut back, 1 base at V and 2 bases at J, with 9 bases in the middle. From germline, CDR1 is LGHNA and CDR2 YSLEER. The CDR3 loop is CASSQVEGPYEQYF. The CDR3 DNA reads as TGCGCCAGCAGCCAAGTCGAGGGTCCCTACGAGCAGTACTTC.